Each of the 11 T cell receptor beta chains below was sequenced from the same sample in a study of shared clonotypes between healthy human individuals. TCRdb's copy holds only in-frame clones and misses some; the assay was immunoSEQ multiplex PCR. The data hold 1.5 million to 2.5 million clones, with 85% to 95% observed a single time. Naive CD8 cells were CD45RO-negative, positively selected for CCR7, excluding terminally differentiated effector memory CD45RA+ cells. The specimen was naive CD8+ T cells sorted from blood. Every receptor here comes from a man younger than 35 in good health.

The J gene is TRBJ2-5, the V gene TRBV7-9, with D perhaps TRBD2 (5 bases). The V gene lost 6 bases and the J gene lost 3 bases, with 11 bases spanning the gap. The germline V gene has CDR1 SEHNR and CDR2 FQNEAQ (reference sequence). The CDR3 has 13 residues. The CDR3, as DNA: TGTGCCAGCAGTGTCGGGGTGGAAGAGACCCAGTACTTC. Its translation is CASSVGVEETQYF.

The chain links TRBV30 to TRBJ2-2, with D hard to call. The CDR3 extends over 19 amino acids. Germline values: CDR1 GTSNPN, CDR2 SVGIG (reference sequence). V was trimmed by 4 bases and J by 1 base, leaving 25 bases between them. The CDR3 spells CAWNPVADRPQLNTGELFF. The CDR3 region has the DNA TGTGCCTGGAACCCGGTGGCTGACCGCCCCCAGTTGAACACCGGGGAGCTGTTTTTT. Variable domain in full (rest from reference TRBV30 and TRBJ2-2): SQTIHQWPATLVQPVGSPLSLECTVEGTSNPNLYWYRQAAGRGLQLLFYSVGIGQISSEVPQNLSASRPQDRQFILSSKKLLLSDSGFYLCAWNPVADRPQLNTGELFFGEGSRLTVL.

V gene TRBV4-3 combines with J gene TRBJ2-3; D is possibly TRBD1 or TRBD2 (5 bases each). The V gene's germline CDR1 is LGHNA and CDR2 YSLEER. The CDR3 is 17 amino acids. Trimming pared 3 bases from V and 3 bases from J, leaving 19 bases between. This CDR3 reads CASSQRGASYLTDTQYF. The DNA for the CDR3 is TGCGCCAGCAGCCAGAGAGGGGCATCCTACCTAACAGATACGCAGTATTTT.

Of note for this clone: The sample carries other DNA sequences with the same CDR3. This rearrangement joins TRBV18 to TRBJ1-1; D uncertain. Germline V gene lookup returns CDR1 KGHSH and CDR2 LQKENI. The CDR3 covers 13 residues. The germline V and J ends were trimmed by 6 bases and 1 base, with 9 bases remaining between them. CDR3 amino acids: CASSPPANTEAFF. In nucleotides, the CDR3 is TGTGCCAGCTCCCCCCCGGCGAACACTGAAGCTTTCTTT.

The V and J genes are TRBV15 and TRBJ1-1; TRBD1 is a possible D gene (6 bases). Between the trimmed V and J ends, which lost 5 bases and 5 bases, there was a span of 9 bases. The germline V gene has CDR1 LNHNV and CDR2 YYDKDF (reference sequence). The CDR3 is made up of 12 amino acids. The CDR3 loop reads CATSGGGTEAFF. Here the CDR3 DNA reads TGTGCCACCAGCGGGGGCGGTACTGAAGCTTTCTTT.

This clone was seen once. The genes are TRBV6-6 and TRBJ2-1, with D tentatively TRBD1 or TRBD2 (5 bases each). Germline CDR1 MNHNY, CDR2 SVGAGI (reference sequence). V was cut by 6 bases and J by 5 bases, with 11 bases left in between. The CDR3 is 13 amino acids. CDR3 amino acids: CASSLGTDNEQFF. CDR3 coding DNA: TGTGCCAGCAGCCTCGGGACGGACAATGAGCAGTTCTTC.

The sample holds a few counts of this clone. The chain joins TRBV6-5 to TRBJ2-2; D gene unclear. Trimming cost V 1 base and J 6 bases, with 6 bases left between them. The CDR3 runs to 13 residues. Per germline, CDR1 MNHEY and CDR2 SVGAGI. CDR3 coding DNA: TGTGCCAGCAGTTACTATCCCCCCGGGGAGCTGTTTTTT. This sequence encodes CASSYYPPGELFF.

The CDR3 DNA is TGTGCCAGCAGCCGCATGACAGGGAACGAGCAGTACTTC. Its translation is CASSRMTGNEQYF. V is TRBV11-2 and J is TRBJ2-7; 7 bases align to TRBD1. Germline trimming cut 5 bases from V and 5 bases from J; bases unmatched to any gene: 6. Germline V gene sequence: CDR1 SGHAT, CDR2 FQNNGV. The length of the CDR3 is 13 residues.

The V call is TRBV5-4, the J call TRBJ1-1; maybe TRBD1 (6 bases). Germline V CDR1 and CDR2: SGHNT, YYREEE (reference sequence). With 5 bases removed from V and 4 bases from J, the gap between germline ends came to 15 bases. This CDR3 comprises 14 residues. CDR3 protein: CASRGGGLGTEAFF. CDR3 DNA: TGTGCCAGCAGAGGAGGGGGGCTCGGCACTGAAGCTTTCTTT.

Regarding this clone: Other DNA variants within this sample encode the same CDR3. The chain carries TRBV4-1 and TRBJ2-7; TRBD1 is a possible D gene (5 bases). This CDR3 region has 15 residues. From germline, CDR1 is MGHRA and CDR2 YSYEKL. V lost 0 bases and J lost 1, with 10 bases in between. CDR3 nucleotides: TGCGCCAGCAGCCAAGACAGGGCTGCTTCCTACGAGCAGTACTTC. It yields the protein CASSQDRAASYEQYF.

V usage is TRBV9 and J usage is TRBJ1-4, with D maybe TRBD1 (5 bases). The V and J ends lost 4 bases and 3 bases respectively, with 10 bases between them. From germline, CDR1 is SGDLS and CDR2 YYNGEE. The CDR3 loop spans 14 amino acids. The CDR3 coding sequence is TGTGCCAGCAGCCCCCTGGGGGCTAATGAAAAACTGTTTTTT. Amino acid sequence: CASSPLGANEKLFF.